Presented here are 4 T cell receptor beta chains from one specimen sequenced in a study of cytomegalovirus exposure and HLA in healthy donors. The PCR ran on 60 Vbeta and 13 Jbeta primers. Using immunoSEQ multiplex PCR, the repertoire was profiled, and TCRdb retains in-frame clones only, with some absent. The sample holds around 140,000 clones, approximately 87% seen once. Sequenced input: PBMCs. Source of these receptors: a woman aged 25-40 years in good health and CMV-seronegative.

This clone was picked up one time. The chain employs TRBV19 and TRBJ1-5; weak D call: TRBD1 (5 bases). The CDR3 covers 15 residues. V lost 3 bases, J lost 2 bases, and 11 bases lay in between. Per the germline V gene, CDR1 is LNHDA and CDR2 is SQIVND (reference sequence). CDR3 coding DNA: TGTGCCAGTAGTATCCAGGGCACGGGCAATCAGCCCCAGCATTTT. Translation gives CASSIQGTGNQPQHF.

This clone was picked up a small number of times. V is TRBV5-8 and J is TRBJ1-2; TRBD1 is a possible D gene (6 bases). From germline, CDR1 is SGHTS and CDR2 YDEGEE. The CDR3 has 15 amino acids. Trimming cost V 2 bases and J 0 bases, with 11 bases left between them. DNA of the CDR3: TGTGCCAGCAGCTTCGGAGACAGGCCTAACTATGGCTACACCTTC. Protein: CASSFGDRPNYGYTF.

The rearrangement uses TRBV10-3 and TRBJ2-1; 10 nucleotides align to TRBD2. CDR3 length: 14 amino acids. CDR1 is ENHRY, CDR2 SYGVKD, per germline. Trimming at V came to 9 bases and at J to 9 bases, leaving 11 bases not matched to a gene. In DNA, the CDR3 is TGTGCCATTCGGGATACTAGCGGGATAGGTGAGCAGTTCTTC. This encodes CAIRDTSGIGEQFF.

The table lists this clone with a count of one. J is TRBJ1-2 and V is TRBV27, with TRBD1 matching over 8 bases. V shed 6 bases and J 6 bases; nucleotides not matched to a gene: 3. The CDR3 length is 12 residues. The germline gives CDR1 MNHEY, CDR2 SMNVEV (reference sequence). The CDR3 DNA reads TGTGCCAGCAGCGGACAGGGAAATGGCTACACCTTC. It codes for CASSGQGNGYTF.